Detailed here is one T cell receptor beta chain. Its antigen is still unknown. No much larger clonotype is one base removed from it; base qualities were not supplied. These data are taken from a study of blood T cells in healthy people across ages (dated by TCRdb to the mid-2010s). Background for the entire study: In model experiments, roughly one uniquely barcoded TCR beta cDNA molecule per two T cells was captured by template switching. Age-related changes in TCR beta repertoire diversity were measured in the study by deep sequencing normalized with unique cDNA molecular identifiers. The donors were split into four age groups: young (average around 17 years), middle-aged (around 37), aged (more than 60) and long-lived (roughly 86). To avoid experimental bias, donors of different ages were spread randomly across the sequencing lanes. For two donors (one aged 18 to 30 and one aged 80 or older), the study analyzed two additional independent replicas of 1 million unique cDNA reads from the same blood draw. Study-wide findings and limitations: The percentage of naive T cells measured by flow cytometry correlated strongly with observed TCR beta diversity. Compared with the aged group, the long-lived group had more naive CD4+ T cells, fewer expanded clones and increased TCR diversity, suggesting age selection. Bulk unsorted PBMC profiling prevented conclusive comparison of naive and antigen-experienced compartments. Estimates of total diversity from one million sequenced T cells were regarded as lower bounds and underestimates. Observed TCR beta diversity per million T cells fell roughly linearly with age, and a significant reduction was already apparent by age around 36. Donor CMV infection status was unknown, potentially confounding age-related changes in expanded clonotypes.

Library preparation was by 5' RACE. TCRdb records Illumina HiSeq 2500 as the sequencer. The second PCR ran for roughly 7 to 11 cycles and used a J-beta primer mix along with a sample-barcoded 5' primer. A unique molecular identifier was introduced onto each TCR beta cDNA molecule by a template-switch 5' adaptor carrying 12 random nucleotides. Each sample yielded at least 3 million CDR3-containing paired-end reads. First-strand cDNA was synthesized from all RNA with the Mint cDNA synthesis kit, primed by a TRBC-specific oligonucleotide. Following uracil-DNA glycosylase treatment, a first 18-cycle PCR with universal primers M1SS and BC2_uni_R was performed on all cDNA. The source study handled its data this way. Normalization of each sample was performed by random selection of 1 million high-quality reads, each carrying a distinct molecular identifier. Reads sharing molecular identifiers were discarded rather than binned into consensus sequences. MiTCR, with a Q25 quality threshold and the strictest error-elimination algorithm, was used for CDR3 identification, clonotype clustering and error correction. A nonparametric unseen species model with Euler transformation was used to estimate lower-bound total TCR beta diversity. The raw public data were reprocessed by TCRdb itself: fastp quality trimming at Q25, MiXCR clonotype calling, in-frame beta chains only. When rows share a CDR3 protein, they turn into one entry using the most common DNA and genes. It is TCRdb's table, rather than the study itself, that gives the V and J calls and clone size. Recorded for this sample are about 1.8 million distinct CDR3 sequences; less than 50% of them occurred a single time. Less than 2.5% of the sample is held by the ten biggest clonotypes.

The donors were around 39 Caucasian individuals from Russia, aged roughly 6 to 100 years, who were systemically healthy. Each donor gave approximately 9.3 milliliters of peripheral blood, collected into EDTA-treated Vacutainer tubes. PBMCs were isolated by Ficoll-Paque density-gradient centrifugation, with at least 6.5 million obtained per sample. Total RNA was extracted from PBMCs with Trizol reagent, with at least 6 micrograms obtained per sample. For every donor, flow cytometry on a PBMC aliquot measured the percentage of naive CD45RAhigh/CD27high T cells. The receptor was isolated from a woman in her 40s in good health. The sample taken for sequencing was blood.

The CDR3 reads CASSLAGVVAKETQYF. Read as DNA, the sequence is TGTGCCAGCAGCTTAGCAGGGGTGGTAGCGAAAGAGACCCAGTACTTC. The receptor chain draws on TRBV7-2 and TRBJ2-5; the D gene could be either TRBD1 or TRBD2, each agreeing at 5 bases. Sequences SGHTA (CDR1) and FQGNSA (CDR2) are obtained from the germline V gene. Trimming takes 0 bases from V and 3 bases from J, and the germline ends sit 14 bases apart. The CDR3 spans 16 residues, from the cysteine through the phenylalanine. Only the CDR3 part of the read is kept: 48 bases, read in frame from the first base.